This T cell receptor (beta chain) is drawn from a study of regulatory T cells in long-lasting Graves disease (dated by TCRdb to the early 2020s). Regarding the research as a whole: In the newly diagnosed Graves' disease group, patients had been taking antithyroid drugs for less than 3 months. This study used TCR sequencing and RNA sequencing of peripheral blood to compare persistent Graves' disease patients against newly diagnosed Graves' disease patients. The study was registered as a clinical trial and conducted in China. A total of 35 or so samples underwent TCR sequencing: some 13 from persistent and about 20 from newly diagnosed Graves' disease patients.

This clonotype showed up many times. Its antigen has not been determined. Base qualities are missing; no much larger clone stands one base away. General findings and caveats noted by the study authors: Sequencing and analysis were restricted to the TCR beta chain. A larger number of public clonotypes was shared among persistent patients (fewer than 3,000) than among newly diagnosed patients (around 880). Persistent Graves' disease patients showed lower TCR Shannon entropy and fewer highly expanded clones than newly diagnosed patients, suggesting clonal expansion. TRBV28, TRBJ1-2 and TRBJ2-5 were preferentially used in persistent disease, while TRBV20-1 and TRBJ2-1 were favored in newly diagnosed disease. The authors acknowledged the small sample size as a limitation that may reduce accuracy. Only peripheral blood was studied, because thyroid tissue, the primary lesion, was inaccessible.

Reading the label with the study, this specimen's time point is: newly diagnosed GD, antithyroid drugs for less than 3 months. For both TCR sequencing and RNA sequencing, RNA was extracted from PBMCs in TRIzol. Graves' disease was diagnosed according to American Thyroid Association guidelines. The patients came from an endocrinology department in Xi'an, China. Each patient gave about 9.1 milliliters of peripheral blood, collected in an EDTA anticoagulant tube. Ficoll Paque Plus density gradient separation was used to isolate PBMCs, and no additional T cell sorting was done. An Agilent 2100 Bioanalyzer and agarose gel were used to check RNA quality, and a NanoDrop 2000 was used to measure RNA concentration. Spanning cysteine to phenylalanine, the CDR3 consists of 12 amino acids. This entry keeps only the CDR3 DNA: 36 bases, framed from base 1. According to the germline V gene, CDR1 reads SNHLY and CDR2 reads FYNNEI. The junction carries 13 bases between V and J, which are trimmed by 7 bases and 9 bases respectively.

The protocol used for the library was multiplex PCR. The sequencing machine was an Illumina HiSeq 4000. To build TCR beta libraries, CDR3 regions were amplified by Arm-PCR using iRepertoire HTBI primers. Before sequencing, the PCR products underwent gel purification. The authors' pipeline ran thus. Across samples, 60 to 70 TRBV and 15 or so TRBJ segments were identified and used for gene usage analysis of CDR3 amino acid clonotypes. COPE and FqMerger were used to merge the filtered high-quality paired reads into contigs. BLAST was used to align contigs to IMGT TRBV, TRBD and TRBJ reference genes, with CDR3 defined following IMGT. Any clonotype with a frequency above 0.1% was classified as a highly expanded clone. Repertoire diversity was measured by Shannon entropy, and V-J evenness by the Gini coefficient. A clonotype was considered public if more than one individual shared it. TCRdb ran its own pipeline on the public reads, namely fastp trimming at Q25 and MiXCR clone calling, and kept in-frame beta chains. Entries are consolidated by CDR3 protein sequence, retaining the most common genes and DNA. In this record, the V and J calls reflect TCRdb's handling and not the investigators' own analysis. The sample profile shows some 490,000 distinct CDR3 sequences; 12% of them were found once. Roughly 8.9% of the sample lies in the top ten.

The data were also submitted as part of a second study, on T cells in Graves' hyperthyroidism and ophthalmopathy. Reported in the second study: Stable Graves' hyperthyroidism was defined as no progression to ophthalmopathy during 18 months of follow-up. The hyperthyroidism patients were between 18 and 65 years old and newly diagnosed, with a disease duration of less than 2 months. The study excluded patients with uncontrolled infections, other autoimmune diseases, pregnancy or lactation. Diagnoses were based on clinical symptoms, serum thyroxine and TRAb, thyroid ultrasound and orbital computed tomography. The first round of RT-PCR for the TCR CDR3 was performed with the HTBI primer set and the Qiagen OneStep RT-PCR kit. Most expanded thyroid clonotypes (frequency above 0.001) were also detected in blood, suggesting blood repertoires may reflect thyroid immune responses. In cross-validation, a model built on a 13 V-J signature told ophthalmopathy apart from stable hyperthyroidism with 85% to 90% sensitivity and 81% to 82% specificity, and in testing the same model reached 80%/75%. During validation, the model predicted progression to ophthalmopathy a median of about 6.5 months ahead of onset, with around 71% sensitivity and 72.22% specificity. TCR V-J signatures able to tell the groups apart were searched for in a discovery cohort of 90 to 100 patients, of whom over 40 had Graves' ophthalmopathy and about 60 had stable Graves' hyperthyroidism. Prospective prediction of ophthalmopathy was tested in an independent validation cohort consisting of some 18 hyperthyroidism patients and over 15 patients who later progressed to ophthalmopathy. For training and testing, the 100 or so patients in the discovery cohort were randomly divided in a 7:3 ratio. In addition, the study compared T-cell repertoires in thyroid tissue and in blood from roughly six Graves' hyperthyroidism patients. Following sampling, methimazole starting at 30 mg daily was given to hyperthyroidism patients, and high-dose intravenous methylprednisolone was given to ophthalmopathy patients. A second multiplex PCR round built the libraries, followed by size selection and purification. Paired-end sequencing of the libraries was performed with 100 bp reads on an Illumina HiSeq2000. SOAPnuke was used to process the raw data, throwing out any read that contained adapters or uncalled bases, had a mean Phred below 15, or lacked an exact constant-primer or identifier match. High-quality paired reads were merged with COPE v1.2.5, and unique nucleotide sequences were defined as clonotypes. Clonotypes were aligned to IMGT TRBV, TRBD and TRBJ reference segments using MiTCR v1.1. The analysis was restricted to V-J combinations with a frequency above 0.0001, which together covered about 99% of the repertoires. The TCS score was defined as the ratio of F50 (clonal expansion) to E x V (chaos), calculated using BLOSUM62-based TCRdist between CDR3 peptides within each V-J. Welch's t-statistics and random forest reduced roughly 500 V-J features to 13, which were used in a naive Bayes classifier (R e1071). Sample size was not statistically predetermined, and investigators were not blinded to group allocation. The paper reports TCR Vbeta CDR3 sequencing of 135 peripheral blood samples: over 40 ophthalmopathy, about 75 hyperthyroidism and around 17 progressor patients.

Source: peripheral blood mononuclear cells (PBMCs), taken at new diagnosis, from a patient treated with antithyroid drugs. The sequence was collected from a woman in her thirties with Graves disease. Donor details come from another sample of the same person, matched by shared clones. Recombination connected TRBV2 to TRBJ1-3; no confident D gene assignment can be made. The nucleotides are TGTGCCAGCATGGATCGACCCCGCACCATATATTTT. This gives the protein CASMDRPRTIYF.